The rows below give T cell receptor beta chains drawn from one sample of a study of post-analysis software for immune sequencing data. One entry per CDR3 protein results from TCRdb running MiXCR on the PCR reads. The data contain roughly 800,000 distinct CDR3 sequences, 53% of them singletons. Sequenced sample: blood. Receptor source: a girl between 10 and 17 years old with multiple sclerosis. Each CDR3 is given with its conserved first and last residue. Each record gives: V gene, clone size, D gene, J gene, CDR3 DNA, CDR3 protein. D genes are given only for firm matches. A row's size may be missing; if present it is once, few, many or a size class.

>TRBV5-1|-|TRBD2|TRBJ2-1
TGCGCCAGCAGCTTAGCGGGAATAGACTACAATGAGCAGTTCTTC
CASSLAGIDYNEQFF
>TRBV6-5|-|-|TRBJ2-1
TGTGCCAGCATTCGGTTGTCCAGCAATGAGCAGTTCTTC
CASIRLSSNEQFF
>TRBV5-6|few|-|TRBJ2-7
TGTGCCAGCAGCTTTGGGCGAACAGCCTACGAGCAGTACTTC
CASSFGRTAYEQYF
>TRBV29-1|few|-|TRBJ2-3
TGCAGCGTTGATCTCCCGGCAGATACGCAGTATTTT
CSVDLPADTQYF
>TRBV7-6|-|-|TRBJ2-7
TGTGCCAGCAGCTTTTCCACAGAGGTCTACCCCTACGAGCAGTACTTC
CASSFSTEVYPYEQYF
>TRBV12-3/TRBV12-4|-|-|TRBJ2-7
TGTGCCAGCAGTTTAGTGAGTCAGTACGAGCAGTACTTC
CASSLVSQYEQYF
>TRBV29-1|few|TRBD2|TRBJ2-7
TGCAGCGTTGAGCTGCGGGAGACTGGCGGTAGAGGGTACGAGCAGTACTTC
CSVELRETGGRGYEQYF
>TRBV9|-|TRBD2|TRBJ2-1
TGTGCCAGCAGCGTAGCCGCACGGGGGACTAGCGGGAGGGACAATGAGCAGTTCTTC
CASSVAARGTSGRDNEQFF
>TRBV27|-|-|TRBJ1-2
TGTGCCAGCAGTCCGTCCGGGGCCATAGTCTATGGCTACACCTTC
CASSPSGAIVYGYTF
>TRBV29-1|-|-|TRBJ1-2
TGCAGCGTTGAAAGGGGGTATGGCTACATCTTC
CSVERGYGYIF
>TRBV6-6|-|-|TRBJ1-1
TGTGCCAGCAGTCAGGGCGGGGTAAACTCTGAAGCTTTCTTT
CASSQGGVNSEAFF
>TRBV5-1|-|TRBD1|TRBJ2-7
TGCGCCAGCAGCCCTGTGACAGGGGACGGCGAGCAGTACTTC
CASSPVTGDGEQYF
>TRBV7-9|-|TRBD2|TRBJ2-1
TGTGCCAGCAGCTCCGTTTTGGGACTAGCGGGGGTCGATGAGCAGTTCTTC
CASSSVLGLAGVDEQFF
>TRBV18|-|-|TRBJ2-1
TGTGCCAGCTCACCCCTCAGGGAGAACAATGAGCAGTTCTTC
CASSPLRENNEQFF
>TRBV10-3|-|-|TRBJ2-2
TGTGCCATCAACATGGGACTGGGGGAGACCGGGGAGCTGTTTTTT
CAINMGLGETGELFF
>TRBV20-1|few|-|TRBJ2-4
TGCAGTGCTATTAGGATGACAGCTTTACTAGCCAAAAACATTCAGTACTTC
CSAIRMTALLAKNIQYF
>TRBV7-2|-|-|TRBJ1-1
TGTGCCAGCTCATGGGGTGGCAGGAGTTTAGAAGCTTTCTTT
CASSWGGRSLEAFF
>TRBV15|few|TRBD2|TRBJ2-4
TGTGCCACCAGCAGAGATGGGCTAGCGGGAGACCTAGCCCGGAACATTCAGTACTTC
CATSRDGLAGDLARNIQYF
>TRBV7-7|-|TRBD1|TRBJ2-5
TGTGCTAGCAGCCTGAACAGGGGAAAGACCCAGTACTTC
CASSLNRGKTQYF
>TRBV20-1|once|TRBD1|TRBJ2-7
TGCAGTGTCCAAGGACAGGGAAGCTACTACGAGCAGTACTTC
CSVQGQGSYYEQYF
>TRBV6-5|once|-|TRBJ1-2
TGTGCCGGCCGCGGGAGGGCTGGCTACACCTTC
CAGRGRAGYTF
>TRBV5-1|-|TRBD1|TRBJ2-7
TGCGCCAGCAGCCGAGGGACAGGTCAAGAGCAGTACTTC
CASSRGTGQEQYF
>TRBV6-1|-|TRBD1|TRBJ1-2
TGTGCCAGCAGTGGAGACAGGGCTGGCTACACCTTC
CASSGDRAGYTF
>TRBV7-2|-|-|TRBJ2-3
TGTGCCAGCAGCTCCCCATGGGCCAGGGATACGCAGTATTTT
CASSSPWARDTQYF
>TRBV7-3|-|TRBD1|TRBJ2-3
TGTGCCAGCAGCCCGGGACAGGTTAGCACAGATACGCAGTATTTT
CASSPGQVSTDTQYF
>TRBV12-3/TRBV12-4|-|-|TRBJ2-3
TGTGCCAGCAGCGCGAGGGCCGGGACCCTGACCACAGATACGCAGTATTTT
CASSARAGTLTTDTQYF
>TRBV2|few|-|TRBJ2-1
TGTGCCAGCAGTCTCTACGCCGGGACATCTCACAATGAGCAGTTCTTC
CASSLYAGTSHNEQFF
>TRBV29-1|few|-|TRBJ1-1
TGCAGCGTGCGACCATGGCGGAGCACTGAAGCTTTCTTT
CSVRPWRSTEAFF
>TRBV4-1|-|TRBD1|TRBJ2-5
TGCGCCAGCAGCCAACAACAGGGGGCTGGAGAGACCCAGTACTTC
CASSQQQGAGETQYF
>TRBV29-1|few|TRBD2|TRBJ2-1
TGCAGCGTTGAAGGATCCCGTCTAGCGGGAGCCTACAATGAGCAGTTCTTC
CSVEGSRLAGAYNEQFF
>TRBV29-1|few|TRBD2|TRBJ2-1
TGCAGCGTTGGTCTAGCGGGAGGAGGCAATGAGCAGTTCTTC
CSVGLAGGGNEQFF
>TRBV5-1|few|-|TRBJ2-7
TGCGCCAGCAGCCAGGGACAAGCCTACGAGCAGTACTTC
CASSQGQAYEQYF
>TRBV28|-|TRBD2|TRBJ2-7
TGTGCCAGCACCCCGGAAAGCGGGAGACTGTCCTACGAGCAGTACTTC
CASTPESGRLSYEQYF
>TRBV29-1|-|-|TRBJ2-1
TGCAGCGTTGGGAACCCAGGGGTGTACAATGAGCAGTTCTTC
CSVGNPGVYNEQFF
>TRBV4-1|-|TRBD1|TRBJ1-2
TGCGCCAGCAGCCAAGGCCCCCCAGGGGGAAACTATGGCTACACCTTC
CASSQGPPGGNYGYTF
>TRBV7-3|-|TRBD2|TRBJ2-7
TGTGCCAGCAGCTCCGAGGGACTAGCGGGCCACGAGCAGTACTTC
CASSSEGLAGHEQYF
>TRBV2|-|-|TRBJ2-7
TGTGCCAGCGGACTAAACTACGAGCAGTACTTC
CASGLNYEQYF
>TRBV29-1|-|-|TRBJ2-2
TGCAGCGCCCAATCCAGCGAGAACACCGGGGAGCTGTTTTTT
CSAQSSENTGELFF
>TRBV6-1|-|-|TRBJ2-3
TGTGCCAGCAGTGCGGTGGGGGGTACGCAGTATTTT
CASSAVGGTQYF
>TRBV20-1|-|TRBD1|TRBJ2-1
TGCAGTGCTAGAGGACGGACAGGGGACTTCGGGAATGAGCAGTTCTTC
CSARGRTGDFGNEQFF